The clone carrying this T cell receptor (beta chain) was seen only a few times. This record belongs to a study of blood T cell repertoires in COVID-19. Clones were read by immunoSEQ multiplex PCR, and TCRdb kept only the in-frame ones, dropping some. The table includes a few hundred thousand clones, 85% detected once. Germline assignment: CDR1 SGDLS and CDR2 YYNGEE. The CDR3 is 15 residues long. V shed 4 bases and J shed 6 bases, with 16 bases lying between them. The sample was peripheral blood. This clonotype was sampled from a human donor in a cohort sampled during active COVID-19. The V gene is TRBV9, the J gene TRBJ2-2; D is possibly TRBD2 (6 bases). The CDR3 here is CASSPSGGGAGELFF. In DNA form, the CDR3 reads TGTGCCAGCAGCCCAAGCGGCGGAGGGGCCGGGGAGCTGTTTTTT.